This record looks at one TCR beta chain sequence and its context. This clonotype has at least ten counts. Its antigen specificity is not known. Per-base quality was not reported, and no clone a single base away is much larger than it. The sample's time point label, decoded: newly diagnosed GD, antithyroid drugs for less than 3 months. For both TCR sequencing and RNA sequencing, RNA was extracted from PBMCs in TRIzol. The diagnosis of Graves' disease followed American Thyroid Association guidelines. The patients came from an endocrinology department in Xi'an, China. From each patient, about 8.9 milliliters of peripheral blood was collected into an EDTA anticoagulant tube. Ficoll Paque Plus density gradient separation was used to isolate PBMCs, and no additional T cell sorting was done. An Agilent 2100 Bioanalyzer and agarose gel were used to check RNA quality, while a NanoDrop 2000 measured RNA concentration.

V is cut by 6 bases and J by 2 bases, and the space between the germline ends is 3 bases. From a lookup of the germline V gene (reference sequence), CDR1 and CDR2 are LNHDA and SQIVND. Reading from cysteine to phenylalanine, the CDR3 counts 11 amino acids. Only the CDR3 part of the read is kept: 33 bases, read in frame from the first base. This specimen belongs to a study of regulatory T cells in long-lasting Graves disease (dated by TCRdb to the early 2020s). Notes on the research overall: Antithyroid drugs had been taken for less than 3 months by newly diagnosed Graves' disease patients. The study took place in China and was registered as a clinical trial. Persistent Graves' disease patients were compared with newly diagnosed Graves' disease patients by peripheral blood TCR sequencing and RNA sequencing. A total of roughly 35 samples underwent TCR sequencing, from about 13 patients with persistent Graves' disease and roughly 20 patients with newly diagnosed Graves' disease. Points the paper makes about the study in general: The study examined only peripheral blood because the primary lesion, thyroid tissue, could not be accessed. Sequencing and analysis were limited to the TCR beta chain. Compared with newly diagnosed patients, persistent Graves' disease patients had lower TCR Shannon entropy and fewer highly expanded clones, which suggests clonal expansion. A larger number of public clonotypes was shared among persistent patients (more than 2,500) than among newly diagnosed patients (roughly 930). TRBV28, TRBJ1-2 and TRBJ2-5 were preferentially used in persistent disease, while TRBV20-1 and TRBJ2-1 were favored in newly diagnosed disease. The authors acknowledged the small sample size as a limitation that may reduce accuracy.

Library generation was performed with multiplex PCR. Instrument on record: Illumina HiSeq 4000. TCR beta libraries were built with iRepertoire HTBI primers and Arm-PCR amplification of CDR3 regions. Before sequencing, the PCR products underwent gel purification. The study's processing was this. Gene usage analysis of CDR3 amino acid clonotypes relied on the 55 to 80 TRBV and 13 to 15 TRBJ segments identified across samples. COPE and FqMerger were used to merge the filtered high-quality paired reads into contigs. BLAST was used to align contigs to the IMGT TRBV, TRBD and TRBJ reference genes, and CDR3 was defined following IMGT. Clonotypes above 0.1% frequency were classified as highly expanded clones. Repertoire diversity was measured by Shannon entropy, and V-J evenness by the Gini coefficient. Clonotypes shared by more than one individual were considered public. The public reads were reanalyzed by TCRdb: fastp trimming at Q25, MiXCR alignment, in-frame beta chains only. Each entry merges the rows of one CDR3 protein and shows their most common DNA and genes. The V and J calls reflect TCRdb's pipeline rather than the authors' work. The sample table lists around 420,000 distinct CDR3 sequences, 15% to 17% of them with a count of one. The ten largest clonotypes hold roughly 20% of the sample.

The V and J genes are TRBV19 and TRBJ2-3, with the D gene not clear enough to name. Sequencing used peripheral blood mononuclear cells (PBMCs), obtained at new diagnosis, from a patient treated with antithyroid drugs. The clonotype was recovered from a female donor with Graves disease. The DNA sequence is as follows: TGTGCCAGTAGAGCCACAGATACGCAGTATTTT. This codes for CASRATDTQYF.